Presented here are 24 T cell receptor beta chains from one specimen sequenced in a study of PD-L1 blockade in urothelial cancer. Measured with immunoSEQ multiplex PCR; TCRdb has only the in-frame clones, and not every one. The sample records roughly 42,000 clones, roughly 80% being singletons. Specimen: PBMCs, collected around atezolizumab (anti-PD-L1) treatment. All receptors come from a man between 65 and 80 years old with urothelial cancer.

The V gene is TRBV28, the J gene TRBJ2-7; 8 bases map to TRBD2. Unmatched junction bases numbered 9, after V lost 4 bases and J lost 4 bases. The CDR3 has 15 residues. Germline V gives CDR1 MDHEN, CDR2 SYDVKM. In DNA form, the CDR3 reads TGTGCCAGCAGTTCCAGCGGGAGTAATGCTTACGAGCAGTACTTC. Protein sequence: CASSSSGSNAYEQYF.

This clone was observed a few times. V usage is TRBV28 and J usage is TRBJ1-2; D unclear. This CDR3 comprises 13 residues. CDR1 is MDHEN and CDR2 is SYDVKM in the germline V gene. V lost 2 bases to trimming and J lost 4 bases, with 8 bases between them. CDR3 sequence: CASSLGQVYGYTF. CDR3 nucleotides: TGTGCCAGCAGTTTAGGGCAGGTCTATGGCTACACCTTC.

The table lists this clone with a few counts. The V and J genes are TRBV2 and TRBJ2-7, with 9 bases that match TRBD2. The trim removed 3 bases at V and 0 bases at J, leaving 18 bases unmatched. This CDR3 contains 20 residues. CDR1 and CDR2 (germline): SNHLY, FYNNEI. CDR3 loop: CASSEDFGARLAGLSYEQYF. In DNA form, the CDR3 reads TGTGCCAGCAGTGAGGATTTCGGGGCGCGTCTAGCGGGACTCTCCTACGAGCAGTACTTC.

The chain combines TRBV7-2 with TRBJ2-7; 7 nucleotides line up with TRBD2. CDR1 is SGHTA, CDR2 FQGNSA, per germline. Trimming took 6 bases from V and 3 from J; bases not matched to a gene: 8. The CDR3 length is 14 residues. For the CDR3, the DNA is TGTGCCAGCAGTTCCCCGGGAGGACTCTACGAGCAGTACTTC. Protein sequence: CASSSPGGLYEQYF.

The rearrangement links TRBV7-6 to TRBJ2-2; 7 positions match TRBD2. The CDR3 contains 16 residues. Germline CDR1 reads SGHVS; CDR2 reads FNYEAQ. V lost 2 bases and J lost 5; bases outside the gene matches: 8. In DNA, the CDR3 is TGTGCCAGCAGCTTACGGTCCAGCGGGGCGACCGGGGAGCTGTTTTTT. As protein: CASSLRSSGATGELFF.

V is TRBV7-9 and J is TRBJ1-1, with D perhaps TRBD1 (5 bases). Germline CDR1 is SEHNR and CDR2 is FQNEAQ (reference sequence). Deletions cut 2 bases from V and 0 bases from J, with 10 bases between. The CDR3 contains 15 residues. The CDR3 protein is CASSLWGVVNTEAFF. CDR3 in DNA: TGTGCCAGCAGCTTATGGGGGGTAGTGAACACTGAAGCTTTCTTT. Full variable domain (rest looked up from reference TRBV7-9 and TRBJ1-1): DTGVSQNPRHKITKRGQNVTFRCDPISEHNRLYWYRQTLGQGPEFLTYFQNEAQLEKSRLLSDRFSAERPKGSFSTLEIQRTEQGDSAMYLCASSLWGVVNTEAFFGQGTRLTVV.

This chain connects TRBV14 to TRBJ2-7; D possibly corresponds to TRBD1 (6 bases). The CDR3 runs 16 residues. Germline V gene sequence: CDR1 SGHDN, CDR2 FVKESK. Trimming removed 4 bases at V and 0 bases at J, with 16 bases between. CDR3: CASSLGRTVSSYEQYF. The CDR3 coding sequence is TGTGCCAGCAGCCTAGGCCGGACAGTGAGCTCCTACGAGCAGTACTTC.

The V call is TRBV27, the J call TRBJ2-5; 11 nucleotides agree with TRBD1. The CDR3 covers 18 residues. Trimming removed 4 bases from V and 9 bases from J; junction bases left unmatched: 19. Per the germline V gene, CDR1 is MNHEY and CDR2 is SMNVEV (reference sequence). This chain's CDR3 is CASSSTGTGGLFGEAQYF. The CDR3 DNA sequence: TGTGCCAGCAGTTCCACGGGGACAGGGGGTTTGTTCGGGGAGGCCCAGTACTTC.

This chain links TRBV6-1 with TRBJ1-2; 12 positions match TRBD1. The J segment lost 8 bases and the V segment lost 2 bases, leaving 6 bases of the junction unmatched. Per the germline V gene, CDR1 is MNHNS and CDR2 is SASEGT. The CDR3 sequence is 15 residues long. The CDR3 region is CASSEQGQGAVGYTF. The CDR3 DNA follows: TGTGCCAGCAGTGAACAGGGACAGGGGGCTGTAGGCTACACCTTC.

The rearrangement uses TRBV19 and TRBJ2-6, with D possibly being TRBD1 (5 bases). The CDR3 is 12 residues long. Trimming removed 9 bases at V and 2 bases at J, with 5 bases between. CDR1 is LNHDA and CDR2 is SQIVND in the germline V gene (reference sequence). The CDR3 DNA sequence: TGTGCCAGCAGGGCTGGGGCCAACGTCCTGACTTTC. Its protein product is CASRAGANVLTF.

This clone was counted a single time. This chain links TRBV4-3 with TRBJ2-3, with 7 bases matching TRBD2. Germline V CDR1 and CDR2: LGHNA, YSLEER. The ends lost 0 bases at V and 4 bases at J; junction bases unmatched: 16. The CDR3 is 19 amino acids. The DNA of the CDR3 is TGCGCCAGCAGCCAAGATTGGGGCGGGAGTAGGTTTAAGGCAGATACGCAGTATTTT. Its protein product is CASSQDWGGSRFKADTQYF.

The gene calls are TRBV5-6 and TRBJ1-1; the D gene is possibly TRBD1 (5 bases). Germline V CDR1 and CDR2: SGHDT, YYEEEE. Trimming removed 4 bases from V and 6 bases from J, with 22 bases in between. This CDR3 is built from 16 residues. CDR3 DNA sequence: TGTGCCAGCAGCGTCGAAAAGGGGCAGGAAGTGGCTGAAGCTTTCTTT. Its protein is CASSVEKGQEVAEAFF.

This chain joins TRBV27 and TRBJ2-1, with D tentatively TRBD2 (5 bases). With 7 bases removed from V and 7 bases from J, the gap between germline ends came to 17 bases. This CDR3 contains 14 residues. The germline V gene has CDR1 MNHEY and CDR2 SMNVEV (reference sequence). The CDR3 spells CASNPSPWGNEQFF. The DNA for the CDR3 is TGTGCCAGCAACCCTAGCCCTTGGGGAAATGAGCAGTTCTTC.

The chain has TRBV28 and TRBJ2-7; weak D call: TRBD2 (6 bases). Deletions cut 8 bases from V and 1 base from J, with 21 bases between. This CDR3 is 16 amino acids long. Germline V lookup: CDR1 MDHEN, CDR2 SYDVKM. CDR3 DNA: TGTGCCAGCTTTCCCCCTGACGGTGCGGGGTCCTACGAGCAGTACTTC. Translation gives CASFPPDGAGSYEQYF.

V is TRBV19 and J is TRBJ1-5, with 8 nucleotides matching TRBD1. The CDR3 is 16 residues long. J gave up 0 bases and V 7 bases, and 8 bases lay outside the gene matches. The germline V gene has CDR1 LNHDA and CDR2 SQIVND (reference sequence). CDR3 protein: CASKKPGQDSNQPQHF. The CDR3 DNA follows: TGTGCCAGTAAAAAACCGGGACAGGATAGCAATCAGCCCCAGCATTTT. Combining the CDR3 with reference TRBV19 and TRBJ1-5 gives the whole variable domain DGGITQSPKYLFRKEGQNVTLSCEQNLNHDAMYWYRQDPGQGLRLIYYSQIVNDFQKGDIAEGYSVSREKKESFPLTVTSAQKNPTAFYLCASKKPGQDSNQPQHFGDGTRLSIL.

V usage is TRBV14 and J usage is TRBJ2-5; the match to TRBD1 covers 8 bases. This CDR3 has 15 amino acids. After removal of 4 bases from V and 4 bases from J, the junction contained 8 bases not matched to a gene. Germline CDR1 reads SGHDN; CDR2 reads FVKESK. In nucleotides, the CDR3 is TGTGCCAGCAGCCCGCGGACAGGGCGAGGAGAGACCCAGTACTTC. Its protein is CASSPRTGRGETQYF.

The chain couples TRBV7-2 to TRBJ2-7, with TRBD2 matching 7 bases. Germline V gives CDR1 SGHTA, CDR2 FQGNSA. Germline trimming cut 2 bases from V and 3 bases from J; bases unmatched to any gene: 10. The CDR3 extends over 16 amino acids. The CDR3 protein is CASSLSLAEEGYEQYF. The DNA for the CDR3 is TGTGCCAGCAGCTTAAGCCTAGCGGAGGAGGGCTACGAGCAGTACTTC.

DNA for the CDR3: TGTGCCTGCGGGGACTCTGGGGCCAACGTCCTGACTTTC. It is translated as CACGDSGANVLTF. The rearrangement links TRBV6-1 to TRBJ2-6, with a possible D match to TRBD2 (6 bases). The ends were cut back, 11 bases at V and 0 bases at J, with 8 bases in the middle. CDR1 and CDR2 from the germline V gene are MNHNS and SASEGT. This CDR3 is built from 13 residues.

This clone appeared a single time. The chain has TRBV2 and TRBJ2-7, with D hard to call. The CDR3 contains 11 residues. Germline V gives CDR1 SNHLY, CDR2 FYNNEI. Trimming shortened V by 4 bases and J by 4 bases, and 5 bases separated the two germline ends. CDR3 DNA sequence: TGTGCCAGCAGTGGTGAGTACGAGCAGTACTTC. Translated, it gives CASSGEYEQYF.

The V call is TRBV7-2, the J call TRBJ2-6; weak D call: TRBD1 (6 bases). In germline, CDR1 is SGHTA, CDR2 FQGNSA. The CDR3 runs 15 residues. The ends were cut back, 5 bases at V and 4 bases at J, with 12 bases in the middle. This CDR3 is CASSTGQLGANVLTF. The CDR3 region has the DNA TGTGCCAGCAGCACTGGACAGCTCGGGGCCAACGTCCTGACTTTC.

In its sample, this clone was seen a few times. V is TRBV2 and J is TRBJ2-7; 9 bases are shared with TRBD1. The V segment lost 6 bases and the J segment 7 bases; nucleotides outside the gene matches: 10. This CDR3 comprises 14 residues. Germline V gene data show CDR1 as SNHLY and CDR2 as FYNNEI. The CDR3 spells CASRAGTGIKEQYF. As DNA, the CDR3 is TGTGCCAGCAGAGCCGGGACAGGGATCAAGGAGCAGTACTTC.

This clone came up a few times. V is TRBV14 and J is TRBJ1-2; D unresolved. V was pared by 3 bases and J by 2 bases, with 10 bases between. The germline V gene has CDR1 SGHDN and CDR2 FVKESK. The CDR3 sequence is 14 residues long. CDR3 loop: CASSHSGGNYGYTF. CDR3 in DNA: TGTGCCAGCAGCCACTCAGGAGGCAACTATGGCTACACCTTC.

The chain combines TRBV2 with TRBJ2-2; 8 positions match TRBD1. The CDR3 runs to 16 residues. CDR1 is SNHLY, CDR2 FYNNEI, per germline. Unmatched junction bases numbered 9, after V lost 4 bases and J lost 5 bases. The CDR3 loop reads CASSGGTGRGTGELFF. CDR3 coding DNA: TGTGCCAGCAGTGGCGGGACAGGACGAGGGACCGGGGAGCTGTTTTTT.

This chain joins TRBV5-1 and TRBJ2-3, with unresolved D. The germline V gene encodes CDR1 SGHRS and CDR2 YFSETQ. Trimming cost V 0 bases and J 2 bases, with 7 bases left between them. The CDR3 has 14 residues. This chain's CDR3 is CASSLAVHTDTQYF. The CDR3 nucleotides read TGCGCCAGCAGCTTGGCAGTTCACACAGATACGCAGTATTTT. The whole variable domain, filled in from reference TRBV5-1 and TRBJ2-3, reads KAGVTQTPRYLIKTRGQQVTLSCSPISGHRSVSWYQQTPGQGLQFLFEYFSETQRNKGNFPGRFSGRQFSNSRSEMNVSTLELGDSALYLCASSLAVHTDTQYFGPGTRLTVL.